This TCR beta chain came from a study of cytomegalovirus exposure and HLA in healthy donors. Broader study findings: The authors enumerated some 160 TCR beta chains as linked to cytomegalovirus. For most TCR sequences rarity was the rule, although some public TCRs occurred in many donors. It was reported that the classifier diagnosed cytomegalovirus status with high specificity and sensitivity in both the original and validation cohorts.

V was shortened by 1 base and J by 6 bases, with 15 bases between the two germline ends. The length of the CDR3 is 15 residues. Germline V lookup: CDR1 SGHTA, CDR2 FQGNSA. Notes on this clone: Its antigen is as yet unknown.

Measured with immunoSEQ multiplex PCR; TCRdb has only the in-frame clones, and not every one. Seen here are over 100,000 clones, 89% observed once, and the top ten hold 1% to 1.5%. This chain joins TRBV7-2 and TRBJ1-2, with TRBD1 as a possible D gene (5 bases). This sequence was found in a woman aged 18-30 years in good health and CMV-seronegative. The specimen was PBMCs. In DNA, the CDR3 is TGTGCCAGCAGCTTAGGGGGCAGACTCCACCATGGCTACACCTTC. The encoded protein is CASSLGGRLHHGYTF.